This TCR beta chain stems from a study of CD8+ T cells in alopecia areata. Overall study: At a dose of 5 to 10 mg twice daily, oral tofacitinib was given to treated patients. Regarding the study as a whole: Tofacitinib significantly brought down scalp clonality and expanded CD8+ clones among top 100.

This CDR3 is built from 11 residues. V lost 8 bases and J lost 3, with 9 bases in between. Germline V gene sequence: CDR1 SQVTM, CDR2 ANQGSEA. Extracted RNA was reverse transcribed into cDNA, the sequencing template. Generated by immunoSEQ multiplex PCR, the TCRdb table keeps only in-frame clones and is missing some. There are hundreds of thousands of clones in the sample; roughly 60% occur only once, and roughly 0.88% lies in the top ten. Treatment of the sample: oral pan-JAK inhibitor, 5-10 mg twice daily. For this clone: Its antigen is currently unknown.

The sample in question was CD4+ T cells sorted from blood, obtained at week 52, from a patient treated with tofacitinib. This clonotype originated in a human donor with alopecia areata. The V gene is TRBV29-1, the J gene TRBJ2-3; the D is unclear. The CDR3 nucleotides read TGCAGCTTCACGGTAACAGATACGCAGTATTTT. Protein: CSFTVTDTQYF.